Listed below are T cell receptor beta chains from one sample, sequenced in a study of TIL therapy for anti-PD-1-resistant metastatic lung cancer. TCRdb's copy holds only in-frame clones and misses some; the assay was immunoSEQ multiplex PCR. The profile shows tens of thousands of clones, roughly 85% of them singletons. Sequencing was performed on blood, taken at baseline. These TCRs come from a woman between 30 and 85 years old with non-small cell lung cancer. CDR3s include the opening cysteine and the closing phenylalanine or tryptophan. D genes are given only for firm matches. Clone size is shown for a subset of rows, as once, few, many or a class of expanded clone.

D,size,V,J,CDR3,DNA
NA,NA,TRBV6-6,TRBJ1-2,CASSNRVSSGYTF,TGTGCCAGCAGTAACAGGGTTTCCTCTGGCTACACCTTC
TRBD1,NA,TRBV10-3,TRBJ2-1,CAISVLTGSYNEQFF,TGTGCCATCAGTGTGTTGACAGGGTCCTACAATGAGCAGTTCTTC
NA,NA,TRBV5-1,TRBJ1-6,CASSLGSSYNSPLHF,TGCGCCAGCAGCTTAGGAAGCTCCTATAATTCACCCCTCCACTTT
TRBD1,few,TRBV5-1,TRBJ2-7,CASSLLQGNEQYF,TGCGCCAGCAGCCTCCTACAGGGGAACGAGCAGTACTTC
NA,NA,TRBV7-8,TRBJ1-2,CATGGALGYTF,TGTGCCACCGGGGGGGCGCTTGGCTACACCTTC
TRBD2,NA,TRBV19,TRBJ2-1,CASSIRLAGEVVVGEQFF,TGTGCCAGTAGTATAAGACTAGCGGGGGAAGTAGTCGTAGGTGAGCAGTTCTTC
NA,NA,TRBV6-4,TRBJ2-3,CASSGGGSTDTQYF,TGTGCCAGCAGTGGGGGTGGGAGCACAGATACGCAGTATTTT
NA,once,TRBV10-3,TRBJ2-7,CAIGRGQAYEQYF,TGTGCCATCGGTCGAGGGCAGGCCTACGAGCAGTACTTC
NA,NA,TRBV7-9,TRBJ2-7,CASSLDGFYEQYF,TGTGCCAGCAGCTTAGACGGATTCTACGAGCAGTACTTC
NA,NA,TRBV9,TRBJ2-7,CASSVDGITSYEQYF,TGTGCCAGCAGCGTAGATGGGATTACCTCGTACGAGCAGTACTTC
NA,NA,TRBV5-1,TRBJ1-5,CASSLPGPNQPQHF,TGCGCCAGCAGCTTGCCGGGACCCAATCAGCCCCAGCATTTT
TRBD1,NA,TRBV6-5,TRBJ2-7,CASSTPGQGRHEQYF,TGTGCCAGCAGTACTCCCGGACAGGGACGGCACGAGCAGTACTTC
NA,NA,TRBV7-7,TRBJ2-5,CASSLTGPETQYF,TGTGCCAGCAGCTTAACAGGGCCGGAGACCCAGTACTTC
TRBD1,NA,TRBV27,TRBJ1-2,CASSFLGQGSYGYTF,TGTGCCAGCAGTTTTTTGGGACAGGGGAGCTATGGCTACACCTTC
NA,NA,TRBV9,TRBJ1-1,CASSVGVSDTEAFF,TGTGCCAGCAGCGTAGGGGTTTCTGACACTGAAGCTTTCTTT
NA,NA,TRBV27,TRBJ2-1,CASSLSWGGIGNEQFF,TGTGCCAGCAGTTTATCGTGGGGCGGGATAGGAAATGAGCAGTTCTTC
TRBD1,NA,TRBV4-1,TRBJ1-4,CASSQTPGTGLFLANEKLFF,TGCGCCAGCAGCCAGACGCCCGGGACAGGGCTTTTCCTGGCTAATGAAAAACTGTTTTTT
NA,NA,TRBV30,TRBJ1-1,CAWRDGLGGLDEAFF,TGTGCCTGGAGGGACGGCTTGGGGGGGCTGGATGAAGCTTTCTTT
NA,NA,TRBV7-9,TRBJ2-7,CASSLGQGPGSTYEQYF,TGTGCCAGCAGCTTAGGCCAGGGCCCAGGATCGACCTACGAGCAGTACTTC
NA,NA,TRBV7-9,TRBJ1-1,CASSPPPGKERDTEAFF,TGTGCCAGCAGCCCCCCTCCCGGTAAGGAGAGGGACACTGAAGCTTTCTTT
NA,NA,TRBV10-3,TRBJ1-6,CAISEWAGWSYNSPLHF,TGTGCCATCAGTGAATGGGCAGGGTGGTCCTATAATTCACCCCTCCACTTT
NA,NA,TRBV27,TRBJ1-2,CASSFAANYGYTF,TGTGCCAGCAGTTTTGCAGCTAACTATGGCTACACCTTC
NA,NA,TRBV4-1,TRBJ2-5,CASSQSVGQETQYF,TGCGCCAGCAGCCAAAGCGTAGGCCAAGAGACCCAGTACTTC
NA,NA,TRBV4-2,TRBJ2-5,CASSQGAQEKPQYF,TGTGCCAGCAGCCAAGGTGCTCAAGAGAAGCCCCAGTACTTC
TRBD1,NA,TRBV5-5,TRBJ2-7,CASSPGQVTYEQYF,TGTGCCAGCAGCCCCGGACAGGTTACCTACGAGCAGTACTTC
NA,NA,TRBV18,TRBJ1-1,CASSPYGRENTEAFF,TGTGCCAGCTCACCTTACGGGAGGGAGAACACTGAAGCTTTCTTT
TRBD2,NA,TRBV7-2,TRBJ2-1,CASSSSGGASYNEQFF,TGTGCCAGCAGCTCCAGCGGGGGGGCCTCCTACAATGAGCAGTTCTTC
NA,NA,TRBV5-8,TRBJ2-5,CASSAGLTPRAETQYF,TGTGCCAGCAGCGCCGGTCTAACACCCCGGGCGGAGACCCAGTACTTC
TRBD1,NA,TRBV7-2,TRBJ1-2,CASSFRDRGLGGYTF,TGTGCCAGCAGCTTCCGGGACAGGGGGCTTGGAGGCTACACCTTC
NA,NA,TRBV6-6,TRBJ2-7,CASSYPRAYEQYF,TGTGCCAGCAGTTACCCCCGGGCCTACGAGCAGTACTTC
TRBD1,once,TRBV6-1,TRBJ1-5,CASSEHGTGNNQPQHF,TGTGCCAGCAGTGAACACGGGACAGGGAACAATCAGCCCCAGCATTTT
TRBD2,NA,TRBV5-1,TRBJ2-1,CASVALAGATSYNEQFF,TGCGCCAGCGTAGCGCTAGCGGGGGCTACCTCCTACAATGAGCAGTTCTTC
TRBD2,NA,TRBV4-2,TRBJ2-1,CASSQEGGGSYNEQFF,TGTGCCAGCAGCCAAGAGGGCGGGGGTTCCTACAATGAGCAGTTCTTC